These T cell receptor beta chains were read from a single sample in a study of cytomegalovirus exposure and HLA in healthy donors. Produced via immunoSEQ multiplex PCR; TCRdb's table is partial and in-frame only. The sample includes 110,000 or so clones, about 87% of them seen just once. The sequenced sample consisted of PBMCs. Receptors were obtained from a man younger than 35 in good health and CMV-seronegative. The CDR3 runs from the conserved cysteine through the conserved F or W. The D gene is left open where the match is weak.

d_call,j_call,cdr3_length,v_call,cdr3_aa,cdr3_nt
.,TRBJ1-1,14,TRBV4-1,CASSQAGGKPEAFF,TGCGCCAGCAGCCAAGCTGGCGGGAAACCTGAAGCTTTCTTT
.,TRBJ1-6,16,TRBV25-1,CASSEYGRSYNSPLHF,TGTGCCAGCAGTGAATATGGGCGCTCCTATAATTCACCCCTCCACTTT
.,TRBJ2-1,14,TRBV6-6,CASSRTVAYNEQFF,TGTGCCAGCAGTCGGACAGTGGCCTACAATGAGCAGTTCTTC
TRBD2,TRBJ2-3,15,TRBV18,CASSPNAGDTDTQYF,TGTGCCAGCTCACCAAATGCGGGAGATACAGATACGCAGTATTTT
.,TRBJ1-2,12,TRBV30,CAWILGLGGYTF,TGTGCCTGGATCCTCGGGTTAGGTGGCTACACCTTC
TRBD2,TRBJ2-1,15,TRBV2,CASSAGSGGYNEQFF,TGTGCCAGCAGTGCCGGTAGCGGGGGGTACAATGAGCAGTTCTTC
.,TRBJ1-5,15,TRBV5-8,CASSAGQTINQPQHF,TGTGCCAGCAGCGCCGGACAGACCATCAATCAGCCCCAGCATTTT
.,TRBJ1-1,13,TRBV7-9,CASSLGRNTEAFF,TGTGCCAGCAGCTTAGGGAGGAACACTGAAGCTTTCTTT
.,TRBJ1-2,15,TRBV13,CASSLGGGRASGYTF,TGTGCCAGCAGCTTAGGTGGAGGTCGGGCTAGCGGCTACACCTTC
TRBD1,TRBJ2-1,15,TRBV7-8,CASSPRTGAYNEQFF,TGTGCCAGCAGCCCACGGACAGGGGCCTACAATGAGCAGTTCTTC
TRBD2,TRBJ2-3,15,TRBV5-4,CASSYSGSVSDTQYF,TGTGCCAGCAGCTATAGCGGGAGCGTTTCAGATACGCAGTATTTT
.,TRBJ1-5,15,TRBV9,CASSVGANSNQPQHF,TGTGCCAGCAGCGTAGGTGCGAATAGCAATCAGCCCCAGCATTTT
.,TRBJ1-1,15,TRBV5-1,CASSLEAGRNTEAFF,TGCGCCAGCAGCTTGGAGGCAGGTAGGAACACTGAAGCTTTCTTT
.,TRBJ1-1,13,TRBV4-1,CASSPQGNTEAFF,TGCGCCAGCAGCCCACAGGGGAACACTGAAGCTTTCTTT
.,TRBJ1-2,14,TRBV19,CASNSGGFGYGYTF,TGTGCCAGCAATTCGGGGGGTTTCGGCTATGGCTACACCTTC
TRBD2,TRBJ2-7,15,TRBV11-2,CASSPTSGNPYEQYF,TGTGCCAGCAGCCCGACTAGCGGGAACCCCTACGAGCAGTACTTC